This TCR beta chain appears in the sequencing data of a study of cytomegalovirus exposure and HLA in healthy donors (dated by TCRdb to about 2017). Regarding the study in general: According to an earlier analysis of 450 to 650 of the donors, roughly 180 million T cells yielded roughly 110 million unique TCR beta sequences and approximately 300 Gb of sequence data. Approximately 310 gigabases of sequencing data and approximately 84 million unique TCR sequences were included in an early release covering several hundred HLA-typed donors. Among the roughly 400 genotyped donors, 81% belonged to the genetic ancestry cluster associated with self-reported Caucasian donors. The study was designed to test whether signatures of past pathogen exposure could be identified by cataloging public T cell receptors. The study profiled the T cell repertoires of 666 subjects by immunosequencing and related them to cytomegalovirus serostatus. In addition to the first cohort of 650 to 800 subjects, a separate validation cohort of approximately 120 different subjects was used. High-throughput TCR immunosequencing, statistical association of individual TCRs with disease status, and machine learning were combined to predict cytomegalovirus infection status. In a later analysis, previously published TCR beta repertoires from hundreds of donors were re-analyzed and high-resolution HLA genotyping was added so that TCR occurrence patterns could be studied. In the later analysis, no new phenotypic data were used to find candidate immune exposures; instead, reliance was placed on TCR beta sequences and their occurrence across donors. An earlier analysis of approximately 630 of the donors applied high-throughput TCR beta sequencing to assess whether each TCR beta V gene segment acted as functional or pseudogenic. Donor age, sex, ethnicity and CMV serostatus were collected together with the repertoire data. A later genetic analysis took genome-wide SNP genotypes for about 65% of the 666 donors and used that subset as a discovery cohort. Every discovery cohort repertoire had been produced on one sequencing platform. Class I and class II HLA loci were covered by the typing at four-digit resolution. Typing coverage varied by locus: roughly 620-640 donors for A, B, C, DRB1 and DQB1; 522 for DQA1; about 570 for DPA1; some 470 for DPB1. Roughly 5 DR-DQ haplotypes were handled as single units for association and clustering because linkage in the cohort was strong. Among approximately 370 genotyped donors of the cohort, an average of about 220,000 unique TCR beta nucleotide sequences was sequenced per donor, of which about 18% were non-productive.

Details on this clone: No cognate antigen has been identified for it. No much larger clonotype is one base removed from it; base qualities were not supplied.

General conclusions and limits of the study: In a later genetic analysis, a missense DCLRE1C variant was associated with V-gene and J-gene trimming of TCR beta chains, and the association was replicated in an independent cohort. For the cohort, immune exposure information was limited to CMV serostatus. Some IMGT-functional V segments, including TRBV6-2 and TRBV6-3, could not be distinguished by the 87-base-pair reads and were therefore excluded. A few of the identified cytomegalovirus-associated TCR beta chains were confirmed in vitro to be specific for cytomegalovirus antigens. The sequencing pipeline was judged likely to have produced a cluster of highly shared sequence variants as a technical artifact. Sequencing depth was assumed to be roughly uniform across donors in the presence/absence analyses, though that assumption may not hold. An earlier analysis of around 540 of the donors showed that most TCR beta V segments appeared in productive rearrangements either about 87% or about 30% of the time, which broadly matched IMGT annotations. Strong co-occurrence of HLA alleles, especially DR and DQ, made assigning TCR associations to individual alleles difficult. In both the original and validation cohorts, the classifier was reported to diagnose cytomegalovirus status with high specificity and sensitivity. In a later analysis, HLA-associated TCR beta chains showed more clonal expansion and lower generation probabilities than non-associated chains that were equally common. A further reported finding was that TCR beta sequences accurately predicted the HLA-A and HLA-B alleles for most subjects in the first cohort. A later analysis associated about 16,000 TCR beta sequences with specific HLA alleles at a false discovery rate of 0.05. Correlated functional status among segregating V segments might be attributable to linkage disequilibrium, but an unknown experimental factor could not be ruled out. The earlier analysis of nearly 600 of the donors excluded 15 to 20 rarely observed V segments, including chromosome 9 orphons, because counts were too low. In a later analysis, most CMV-associated TCR beta chains were found to appear HLA-restricted, with HLA associations seemingly driven largely by CMV exposure. Because HLA typing was unavailable for some donors at each locus, only the typed subset was used in association tests. A total of about 150 TCR beta chains were listed by the study as associated with cytomegalovirus. The cohort was sequenced for TCR beta chains only, and without alpha or paired-chain data the features that could be detected were limited. Most TCR sequences were observed very rarely across donors, whereas some public TCRs were present in many individuals. A later analysis reported that several top co-occurrence clusters appeared linked to parvovirus B19, influenza, CMV and Epstein-Barr virus. According to a later analysis, TCR association rates differed among HLA loci, with DRB1 alleles showing the most associated TCRs and HLA-C alleles showing the fewest. According to a later genetic analysis, donors in an Asian-associated ancestry cluster had fewer N-insertions in productive TCRs than the roughly 700-donor mean. According to the authors, the approach could potentially be generalized to other disease states and immunological phenotypes.

The receptor library was made with the immunoSEQ multiplex PCR assay. For the multiplex PCR, a mixture combining 60 forward primers for TCR Vbeta segments and 13 reverse primers for TCR Jbeta segments was used. Amplification of the CDR3 region of rearranged TCR beta genes was performed with a multiplex PCR assay on genomic DNA. On the Illumina HiSeq System, the amplified TCR beta libraries were sequenced as 87-base-pair reads. On the authors' methods: A later analysis tallied around 87 million unique TCR beta chains across the 700 or so repertoires, and roughly 11 million of those chains were shared by two or more donors. Raw reads were error-corrected and collapsed into unique sequences with a nearest-neighbor algorithm that merged closely related sequences to remove PCR and sequencing errors. CDR3 sequences were aligned to IMGT reference sequences to assign V, D and J gene segments. For a sequence to be retained, a match of at least six nucleotides to both a V gene segment and a J gene segment was required. Rearrangements were called productive when the CDR3 lacked stop codons and stayed in frame with V and J; all others were non-productive. Following IMGT convention, CDR3 was defined as the stretch from the second conserved V-encoded cysteine to the conserved J-encoded phenylalanine. The earlier analysis of about 560 of the donors excluded any sequence lacking an unambiguous match to a single V gene segment. An earlier analysis of approximately 590 of the donors called V segments functional above 56.7% productive rearrangements and segregating when the between-donor standard deviation exceeded 5%. A statistical classification framework was built to diagnose cytomegalovirus status from the catalog of TCR beta chain sequences. In a later analysis, V and J genes were assigned by comparing TCR nucleotide sequences against IMGT/GENE-DB human TR gene sequences. A later analysis assigned CDR3 sequences and most-parsimonious VDJ recombination scenarios with the TCRdist pipeline. In a later analysis, each TCR beta chain was defined by its CDR3 amino acid sequence together with its V-gene family, and reads without a unique V-gene family were excluded. In a later analysis, 450 to 600 highly shared, low-generation-probability nucleotide sequences were removed to address suspected cross-contamination and a sequencing artifact. In a later analysis, a clonal expansion index for each public chain was calculated from normalized within-repertoire ranks of inferred template counts. Generation probabilities in a later analysis came from a VDJ recombination model fitted to out-of-frame rearrangements, and those results were checked against IGoR. In a later analysis, TCR-TCR, TCR-HLA and TCR-CMV co-occurrence was scored with hypergeometric tests, and a repertoire-size bias correction was applied to TCR pairs. False discovery rates were estimated in a later analysis by permuting HLA or CMV assignments 20 times. A later analysis grouped co-occurring TCRs with DBSCAN, adding TCRdist sequence similarity when clustering within HLA-allele-positive subsets. Co-occurrence clustering excluded repertoires with fewer than 30,000 or more than 120,000 public chains, plus five with anomalous nucleotide sharing. TCRdb carries this immuneACCESS record with in-frame sequences only. Its versions omit some clonotypes, under half of them owing to an unresolved V gene in the studies checked, with the rest unexplained. The V and J calls and clone size were taken over from that table, and D and trimming were inferred from the DNA. This sample lists about 160,000 clones; around 86% were detected once. More than 0.9% of the sample is in the top ten clones.

The cohort comprised fewer than 750 healthy bone marrow donors. At the time of sampling, all cohort members were nominally healthy, though unrecorded immune exposures were likely present. The donor tested CMV seropositive, placing the donor among the approximately 290 seropositive members of the cohort. Each donor provided a peripheral blood sample, and peripheral blood mononuclear cells were used for TCR beta sequencing. The Qiagen DNeasy Blood Extraction Kit was used to extract genomic DNA from the blood cell samples. CDR1 and CDR2, per the germline V gene (reference sequence), are SEHNR and FQNEAQ. Trimming accounts for 3 bases at V and 6 bases at J, while the number of junction bases matched to no gene is 6. From the cysteine up to the phenylalanine, the CDR3 has a length of 15 residues. CDR3 DNA is the only sequence kept; it has 45 bases, read in frame from the first base.

The sample consisted of PBMCs. Here the chain combines TRBV7-9 and TRBJ1-2; TRBD1 lines up with 11 middle nucleotides. This sequence originates from a girl aged 2-9 years in good health and CMV-seropositive. The CDR3 protein is CASSFGTGGVDGYTF. The bases are TGTGCCAGCAGCTTTGGGACAGGGGGGGTGGATGGCTACACCTTC.